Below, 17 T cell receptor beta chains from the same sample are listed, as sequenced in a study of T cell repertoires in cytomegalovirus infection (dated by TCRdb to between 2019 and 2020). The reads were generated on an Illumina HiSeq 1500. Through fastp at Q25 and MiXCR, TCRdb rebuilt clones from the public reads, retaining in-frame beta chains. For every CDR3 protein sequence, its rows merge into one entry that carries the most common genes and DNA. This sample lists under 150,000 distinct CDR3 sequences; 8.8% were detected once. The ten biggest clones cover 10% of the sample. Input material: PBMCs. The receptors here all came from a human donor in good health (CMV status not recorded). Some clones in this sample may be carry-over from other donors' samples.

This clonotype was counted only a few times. In DNA, the CDR3 is TGTGCCAGCAGCCAAATCCGGGACAGGGGTTCCGAGCAGTACTTC. It translates to CASSQIRDRGSEQYF. The gene calls are TRBV14 and TRBJ2-7; 10 bases agree with TRBD1. CDR3 size: 15 residues. Germline-derived CDR1 and CDR2 are SGHDN and FVKESK. Losses at the gene ends were 2 bases for V and 6 bases for J; bases not matched to a gene: 7. Full variable domain (missing parts from reference TRBV14 and TRBJ2-7): EAGVTQFPSHSVIEKGQTVTLRCDPISGHDNLYWYRRVMGKEIKFLLHFVKESKQDESGMPNNRFLAERTGGTYSTLKVQPAELEDSGVYFCASSQIRDRGSEQYFGPGTRLTVT.

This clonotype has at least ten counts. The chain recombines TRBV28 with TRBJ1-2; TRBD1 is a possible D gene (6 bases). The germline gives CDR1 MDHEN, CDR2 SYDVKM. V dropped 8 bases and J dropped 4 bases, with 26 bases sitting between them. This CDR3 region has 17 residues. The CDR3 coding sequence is TGTGCCAGCCGACAATTAGGGGGAAGGGCGATATCCTATGGCTACACCTTC. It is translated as CASRQLGGRAISYGYTF.

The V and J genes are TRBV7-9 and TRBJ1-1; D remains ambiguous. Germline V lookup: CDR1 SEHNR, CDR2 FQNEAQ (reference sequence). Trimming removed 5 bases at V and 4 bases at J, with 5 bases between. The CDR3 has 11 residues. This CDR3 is CASSEGTEAFF. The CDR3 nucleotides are TGTGCCAGCAGCGAGGGCACTGAAGCTTTCTTT.

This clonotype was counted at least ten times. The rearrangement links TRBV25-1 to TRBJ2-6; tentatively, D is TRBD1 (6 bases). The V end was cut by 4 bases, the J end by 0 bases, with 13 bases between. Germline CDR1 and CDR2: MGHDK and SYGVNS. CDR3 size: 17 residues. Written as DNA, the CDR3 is TGTGCCAGCAGTGTTTCACAGGGAAGCTCTGGGGCCAACGTCCTGACTTTC. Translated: CASSVSQGSSGANVLTF.

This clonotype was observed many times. This chain's CDR3 is CASSATGLAGGRQFF. The CDR3 DNA sequence: TGTGCCAGCAGTGCGACGGGACTAGCGGGGGGGCGGCAGTTCTTC. The chain is built from TRBV2 and TRBJ2-1; 16 bases are a match to TRBD2. The ends lost 4 bases at V and 12 bases at J; junction bases unmatched: 6. There are 15 residues in the CDR3. The germline CDR1 and CDR2 sequences are SNHLY and FYNNEI.

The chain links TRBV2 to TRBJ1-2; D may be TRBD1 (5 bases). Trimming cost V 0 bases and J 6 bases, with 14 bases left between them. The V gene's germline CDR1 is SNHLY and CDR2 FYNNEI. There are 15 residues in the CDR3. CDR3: CASSEALRQGHGYTF. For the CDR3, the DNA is TGTGCCAGCAGTGAAGCGCTTCGGCAGGGCCATGGCTACACCTTC.

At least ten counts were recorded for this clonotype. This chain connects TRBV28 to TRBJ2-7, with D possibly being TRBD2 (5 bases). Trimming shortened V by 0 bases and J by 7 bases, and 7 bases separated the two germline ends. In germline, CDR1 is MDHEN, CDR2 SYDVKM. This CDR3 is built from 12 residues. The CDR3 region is CASSLWGGEQYF. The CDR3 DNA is TGTGCCAGCAGTTTATGGGGCGGGGAGCAGTACTTC.

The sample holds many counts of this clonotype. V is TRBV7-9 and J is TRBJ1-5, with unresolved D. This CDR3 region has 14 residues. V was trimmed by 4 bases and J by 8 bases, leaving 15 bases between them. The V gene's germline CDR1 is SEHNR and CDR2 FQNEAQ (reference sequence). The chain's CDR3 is CASSWSDLVEPQHF. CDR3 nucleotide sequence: TGTGCCAGCAGCTGGTCTGACTTGGTCGAGCCCCAGCATTTT.

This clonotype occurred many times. CDR3 protein: CASSYFPLQAGYTF. The CDR3 bases are TGTGCCAGCAGTTACTTCCCTCTACAGGCGGGCTACACCTTC. V gene TRBV6-5 combines with J gene TRBJ1-2; possible D gene TRBD1, 5 bases. CDR1 is MNHEY, CDR2 SVGAGI, per germline. Trimming cost V 1 base and J 8 bases, with 14 bases left between them. CDR3 length equals 14 residues.

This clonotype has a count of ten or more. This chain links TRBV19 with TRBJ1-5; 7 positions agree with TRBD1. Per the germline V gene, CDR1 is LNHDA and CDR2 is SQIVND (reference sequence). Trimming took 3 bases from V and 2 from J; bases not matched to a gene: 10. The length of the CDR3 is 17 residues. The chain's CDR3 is CASSMGGQEARNQPQHF. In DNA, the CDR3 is TGTGCCAGTAGTATGGGAGGACAGGAGGCTCGCAATCAGCCCCAGCATTTT.

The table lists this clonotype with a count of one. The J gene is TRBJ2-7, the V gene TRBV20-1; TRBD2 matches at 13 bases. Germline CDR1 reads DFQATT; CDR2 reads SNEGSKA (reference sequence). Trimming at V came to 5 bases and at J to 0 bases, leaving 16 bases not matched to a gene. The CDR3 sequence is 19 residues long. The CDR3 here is CSAGGTSGEQTVSSYEQYF. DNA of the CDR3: TGCAGTGCTGGCGGGACTAGCGGGGAACAAACTGTTAGCTCCTACGAGCAGTACTTC.

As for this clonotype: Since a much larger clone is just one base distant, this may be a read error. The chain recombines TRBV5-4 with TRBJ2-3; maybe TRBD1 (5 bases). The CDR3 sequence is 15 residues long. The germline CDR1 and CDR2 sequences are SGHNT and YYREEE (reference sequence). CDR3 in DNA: TGTGCCAGCAGCTTGGTCACAGGAGACCTGGATATGCAGTATTTT. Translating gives CASSLVTGDLDMQYF.

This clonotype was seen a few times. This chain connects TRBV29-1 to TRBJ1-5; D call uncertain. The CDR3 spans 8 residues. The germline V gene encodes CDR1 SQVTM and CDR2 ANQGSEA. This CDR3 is CIPQPQHF. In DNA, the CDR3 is TGCATTCCACAGCCCCAGCATTTT.

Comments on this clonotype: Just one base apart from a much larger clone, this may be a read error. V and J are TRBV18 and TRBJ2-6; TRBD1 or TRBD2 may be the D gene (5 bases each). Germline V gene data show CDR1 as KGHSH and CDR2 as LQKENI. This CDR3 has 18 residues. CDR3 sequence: CASSPLTAARSGSNVLTF. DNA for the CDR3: TGTGCCAGCTCACCTCTGACAGCGGCCCGCTCTGGGTCCAACGTCCTGACTTTC.

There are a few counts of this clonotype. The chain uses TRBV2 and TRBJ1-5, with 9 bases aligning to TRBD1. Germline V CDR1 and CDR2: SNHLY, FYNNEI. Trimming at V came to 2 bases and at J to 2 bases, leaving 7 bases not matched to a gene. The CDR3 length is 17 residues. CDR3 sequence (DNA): TGTGCCAGCAGTGAATCCGGGACAGGGTGGGGCAATCAGCCCCAGCATTTT. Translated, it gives CASSESGTGWGNQPQHF.

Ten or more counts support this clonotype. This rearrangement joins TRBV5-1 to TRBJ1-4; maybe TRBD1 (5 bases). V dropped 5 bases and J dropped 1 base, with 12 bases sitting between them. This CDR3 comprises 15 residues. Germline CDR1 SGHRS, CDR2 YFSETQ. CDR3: CASSYQGGTNEKLFF. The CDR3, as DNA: TGCGCCAGCAGTTATCAGGGAGGAACTAATGAAAAACTGTTTTTT.

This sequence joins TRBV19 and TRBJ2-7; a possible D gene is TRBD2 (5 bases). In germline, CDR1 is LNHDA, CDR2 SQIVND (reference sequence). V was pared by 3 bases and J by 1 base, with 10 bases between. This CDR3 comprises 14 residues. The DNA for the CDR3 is TGTGCCAGTAGTATGTGGGGAGAATCCTACGAGCAGTACTTC. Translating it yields CASSMWGESYEQYF.